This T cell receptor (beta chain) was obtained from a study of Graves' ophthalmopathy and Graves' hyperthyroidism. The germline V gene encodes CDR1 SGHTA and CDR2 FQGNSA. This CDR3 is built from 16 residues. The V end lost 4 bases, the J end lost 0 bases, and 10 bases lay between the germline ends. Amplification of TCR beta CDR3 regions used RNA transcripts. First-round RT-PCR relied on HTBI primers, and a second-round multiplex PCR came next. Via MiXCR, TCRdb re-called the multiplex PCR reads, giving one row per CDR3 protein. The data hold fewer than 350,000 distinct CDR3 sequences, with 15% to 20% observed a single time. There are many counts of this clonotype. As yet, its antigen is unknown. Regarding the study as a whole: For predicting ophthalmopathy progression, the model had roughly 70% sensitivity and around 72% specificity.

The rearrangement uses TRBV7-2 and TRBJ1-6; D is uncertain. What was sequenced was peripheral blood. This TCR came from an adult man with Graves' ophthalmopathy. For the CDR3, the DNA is TGTGCCAGCAGCTCCGGACTGAGCTCCTATAATTCACCCCTCCACTTT. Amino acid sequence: CASSSGLSSYNSPLHF.